These 3 T cell receptor beta chains were all obtained from the same sample, sequenced in a study of CD8+ T cells in alopecia areata. The authors extracted RNA and reverse transcribed it into cDNA as the sequencing template. Sequencing was performed with immunoSEQ multiplex PCR; in TCRdb, only in-frame clones are kept and a portion is missing. The sample shows around 190,000 clones, about 56% of them seen only once. Sequences were obtained from CD8+ T cells sorted from blood. The receptors were gathered from a human donor in good health.

This clone was seen only a few times. The genes are TRBV6-4 and TRBJ2-7; D is tentatively TRBD1 or TRBD2 (5 bases each). V gave up 11 bases and J gave up 2 bases, with 19 bases separating them. Germline CDR1 MRHNA, CDR2 SNTAGT. This CDR3 is built from 14 residues. The CDR3 DNA reads as TGTGCCGTCCTACCGGGACCGAAACCCTACGAGCAGTACTTC. Its translation is CAVLPGPKPYEQYF.

This chain connects TRBV4-2 to TRBJ2-2; D ambiguous. This CDR3 has 14 amino acids. The germline V gene encodes CDR1 LGHNA and CDR2 YNFKEQ. Deletions cut 1 base from V and 9 bases from J, with 12 bases between. CDR3 sequence: CASSQGIGGRELFF. The CDR3 DNA is TGTGCCAGCAGCCAAGGCATAGGCGGTCGGGAGCTGTTTTTT.

This clone has ten or more counts. This sequence joins TRBV5-4 and TRBJ1-1; D ambiguous. The germline V gene has CDR1 SGHNT and CDR2 YYREEE (reference sequence). The CDR3 contains 16 residues. Between the trimmed V and J ends, which lost 4 bases and 4 bases, there was a span of 20 bases. CDR3 bases: TGTGCCAGCAGCCCCATAAACCCCGAGACACTCACTGAAGCTTTCTTT. It is translated as CASSPINPETLTEAFF.